The subject of this entry is one T cell receptor (beta chain). The antigen is unknown. This CDR3 region has 12 residues. Germline CDR1 and CDR2: SGHNT and YYREEE (reference sequence). The germline V and J ends were trimmed by 4 bases and 11 bases, with 15 bases remaining between them. Per the original data handling: After removing out-of-frame reads, 2,204,828 distinct TCRbeta sequences remained. Clones were read by immunoSEQ multiplex PCR, and TCRdb kept only the in-frame ones, dropping some. V, J and clone size are taken as reported in that table, and D and trimming were inferred from the DNA itself. The sample has roughly 67,000 clones, 76% seen once. The data were obtained in a study of memory CD4+ T cells and cytomegalovirus serostatus. The sort gate was single viable CD3+CD4+CD8-CD45RO+ cells for memory CD4+ T cells. General observations from the study: Repertoires predicted CMV serostatus with median bootstrapped AUC of about 0.96.

The TCR originated in an adult in good health and CMV-seropositive. The chain couples TRBV5-4 to TRBJ1-1; a possible D gene is TRBD1 (6 bases). Sequenced input: memory CD4+ T cells from blood. For the CDR3, the DNA is TGTGCCAGCAGCACTGGGGGGCTAGGGGCTTTCTTT. The encoded protein is CASSTGGLGAFF.